This is a list of T cell receptor beta chains from one sample in a study of blood T cells in healthy people across ages. TCRdb fed the 5' RACE reads into MiXCR, producing one record per CDR3 protein. Of around 2 million distinct CDR3 sequences listed, 30% to 40% are singletons. Input material: blood. These receptors were collected from a human donor in good health. CDR3s include the opening cysteine and the closing phenylalanine or tryptophan. D genes are given only for firm matches. Rows give clone size only sometimes, using once, few, many, or a class for an expanded clone.

TRBJ2-1	TRBD2	TRBV20-1	-	CSARGLASNEQFF	TGCAGTGCCCGGGGACTAGCGTCCAATGAGCAGTTCTTC
TRBJ2-7	TRBD2	TRBV20-1	-	CSAKGTSWAYEQYF	TGCAGTGCTAAAGGGACTAGCTGGGCCTACGAGCAGTACTTC
TRBJ2-7	TRBD2	TRBV29-1	few	CSVDRPSGGEQYF	TGCAGCGTTGATAGACCCAGCGGGGGTGAGCAGTACTTC
TRBJ2-3	-	TRBV7-2	-	CASSPMGRGDTQYF	TGTGCCAGCAGCCCGATGGGCAGAGGGGATACGCAGTATTTT
TRBJ1-2	-	TRBV20-1	-	CSASSPGGIAGGYTF	TGCAGTGCTAGTAGCCCCGGAGGGATAGCCGGTGGCTACACCTTC
TRBJ1-1	-	TRBV7-2	-	CASTRGARNTEAFF	TGTGCCAGCACCCGGGGGGCTCGGAACACTGAAGCTTTCTTT
TRBJ2-3	-	TRBV15	-	CATSRDLRSPQYF	TGTGCCACCAGCAGAGATCTCCGTTCCCCGCAGTATTTT
TRBJ2-5	TRBD2	TRBV13	-	CASSLSLAGAEETQYF	TGTGCCAGCAGCTTATCACTAGCGGGGGCTGAAGAGACCCAGTACTTC
TRBJ1-2	-	TRBV2	once	CARDTTGIGGYTF	TGTGCCCGCGATACTACAGGGATAGGTGGCTACACCTTC
TRBJ2-5	TRBD2	TRBV7-8	-	CVSSLAGSGTETQYF	TGTGTCAGTAGCTTAGCGGGTAGCGGGACCGAGACCCAGTACTTC
TRBJ1-2	TRBD1	TRBV4-1	-	CASSQDGGQVSGYTF	TGCGCCAGCAGCCAAGATGGGGGACAGGTCTCTGGCTACACCTTC
TRBJ1-1	-	TRBV21-1	once	CASSKVWQPNTEAFF	TGTGCCAGCAGCAAAGTTTGGCAGCCGAACACTGAAGCTTTCTTT
TRBJ2-7	-	TRBV6-2/TRBV6-3	few	CASRANRVGSYEQYF	TGTGCCAGCCGGGCCAACAGGGTTGGGTCCTACGAGCAGTACTTC
TRBJ2-4	-	TRBV12-5	few	CASGLVYQNIQYF	TGTGCTAGTGGTTTGGTATACCAAAACATTCAGTACTTC
TRBJ2-3	TRBD2	TRBV4-2	few	CASSQDWLRASGGFDTQYF	TGTGCCAGCAGCCAAGATTGGTTGCGCGCTAGCGGGGGGTTTGATACGCAGTATTTT
TRBJ2-1	-	TRBV29-1	-	CSVERGVGSYNEQFF	TGCAGCGTTGAAAGGGGAGTAGGGTCCTACAATGAGCAGTTCTTC
TRBJ1-1	-	TRBV11-1	few	CASSHRYTEAFF	TGTGCCAGCAGCCATCGATATACTGAAGCTTTCTTT
TRBJ2-5	TRBD2	TRBV6-2/TRBV6-3	-	CASRHLAGGQETQYF	TGTGCCAGCAGGCACTTAGCGGGGGGACAAGAGACCCAGTACTTC
TRBJ2-7	-	TRBV27	-	CASSYGGASPYEQYF	TGTGCCAGCAGTTATGGGGGCGCGAGCCCCTACGAGCAGTACTTC
TRBJ2-1	-	TRBV20-1	-	CSARASLELQFF	TGCAGTGCTAGAGCCTCACTAGAATTGCAGTTCTTC
TRBJ1-1	-	TRBV9	few	CASSRGRVNTEAFF	TGTGCCAGCAGCCGGGGCAGAGTGAACACTGAAGCTTTCTTT
TRBJ2-7	-	TRBV12-5	-	CASGLVYFRGHEQYF	TGTGCTAGTGGTTTGGTCTATTTTCGGGGACACGAGCAGTACTTC
TRBJ2-6	TRBD1	TRBV7-9	few	CASSPTGGGGGANVLTF	TGTGCCAGCAGCCCCACAGGGGGCGGAGGTGGGGCCAACGTCCTGACTTTC
TRBJ2-7	TRBD2	TRBV12-3/TRBV12-4	-	CVSSFGEGTYEQYF	TGTGTCAGCAGTTTTGGGGAGGGCACCTACGAGCAGTACTTC
TRBJ2-5	-	TRBV20-1	-	CSATDSRQETQYF	TGCAGTGCTACAGACAGCAGACAAGAGACCCAGTACTTC
TRBJ2-3	-	TRBV7-8	-	CASSLVRVSTDTQYF	TGTGCCAGCAGCTTAGTACGGGTTAGCACAGATACGCAGTATTTT
TRBJ1-5	-	TRBV25-1	-	CASSVSAANQPQHF	TGTGCCAGCAGTGTATCGGCGGCAAATCAGCCCCAGCATTTT
TRBJ2-5	TRBD1	TRBV12-3/TRBV12-4	-	CASSSPSTGGTETQYF	TGTGCCAGCAGTTCCCCCTCGACAGGGGGCACAGAGACCCAGTACTTC
TRBJ2-1	-	TRBV11-1	-	CASSFLLTGSSSYNEQFF	TGTGCCAGCAGCTTTCTGTTGACGGGGTCTAGCTCCTACAATGAGCAGTTCTTC
TRBJ2-7	-	TRBV10-2	-	CASSELDSYNEQYF	TGCGCCAGCAGTGAGTTGGACTCCTACAATGAGCAGTACTTC
TRBJ2-6	TRBD1	TRBV15	few	CATSRDGYRQGTRTGANVLTF	TGTGCCACCAGCAGAGATGGATATCGACAGGGTACTCGTACTGGGGCCAACGTCCTGACTTTC
TRBJ1-6	TRBD1	TRBV12-3/TRBV12-4	few	CASRNLPGQVSPLHF	TGTGCCAGCAGAAACTTACCGGGACAGGTTTCACCCCTCCACTTT
TRBJ2-3	-	TRBV20-1	-	CSGLGPSTDTQYF	TGCAGTGGCCTCGGTCCCAGCACAGATACGCAGTATTTT
TRBJ1-5	TRBD1	TRBV7-2	-	CASSPTGLSQPQHF	TGTGCCAGCAGCCCGACAGGGCTTAGTCAGCCCCAGCATTTT
TRBJ1-2	-	TRBV5-4	-	CASSLNAATFGGYDYTF	TGTGCCAGCAGCTTGAACGCTGCGACCTTCGGTGGCTATGACTACACCTTC
TRBJ2-3	-	TRBV24-1	few	CATSDLVGMDTQYF	TGTGCCACCAGTGATTTGGTGGGAATGGATACGCAGTATTTT
TRBJ2-3	-	TRBV29-1	many	CSVEDRLAATGPPDTQYF	TGCAGCGTTGAAGATCGATTAGCGGCCACCGGGCCCCCAGATACGCAGTATTTT
TRBJ1-4	-	TRBV10-3	-	CATQGGNEKLFF	TGTGCCACACAGGGTGGAAATGAAAAACTGTTTTTT
TRBJ2-4	-	TRBV7-2	-	CASSVMSFEGQYF	TGTGCCAGCAGCGTAATGTCATTCGAGGGGCAGTACTTC
TRBJ2-5	TRBD2	TRBV10-3	few	CAIRSGGRIEQYF	TGTGCCATCAGGAGCGGGGGGCGGATTGAGCAGTACTTC
TRBJ2-3	-	TRBV10-3	-	CAISGPLLDTQYF	TGTGCCATCAGTGGCCCCTTGTTAGATACGCAGTATTTT
TRBJ2-5	-	TRBV29-1	few	CSVEDGQETQYF	TGCAGCGTTGAGGACGGACAAGAGACCCAGTACTTC
TRBJ1-6	-	TRBV20-1	-	CSARRVNSPLHF	TGCAGTGCTAGACGGGTAAATTCGCCCCTCCACTTT
TRBJ2-4	-	TRBV4-3	few	CASSQFFGNPSKNIQYF	TGCGCCAGCAGCCAATTTTTTGGGAACCCATCGAAAAACATTCAGTACTTC
TRBJ2-3	-	TRBV10-3	many	CAISEMGSTDTQYF	TGTGCCATCAGTGAGATGGGAAGCACAGATACGCAGTATTTT
TRBJ1-2	TRBD1	TRBV20-1	few	CSAEQGTNYGYTF	TGCAGTGCTGAACAGGGGACGAACTATGGCTACACCTTC
TRBJ1-2	-	TRBV6-1	few	CASSAFKAINYGYTF	TGTGCCAGCAGTGCCTTTAAGGCGATTAACTATGGCTACACCTTC
TRBJ1-2	-	TRBV19	-	CASSARRPSNYGYTF	TGTGCCAGTAGTGCGAGGAGACCGTCTAACTATGGCTACACCTTC
TRBJ1-2	TRBD1	TRBV5-1	-	CASNRGSRNYGYTF	TGCGCCAGCAACAGGGGCTCCCGTAACTATGGCTACACCTTC
TRBJ2-7	-	TRBV7-9	-	CASSLGATGSEQYF	TGTGCCAGCAGCTTAGGAGCAACGGGGAGCGAGCAGTACTTC
TRBJ2-1	-	TRBV7-3	-	CASGGSFNEQFF	TGTGCCAGCGGTGGCAGCTTCAATGAGCAGTTCTTC
TRBJ1-4	TRBD1	TRBV7-9	few	CASSLRTGGEKLFF	TGTGCCAGCAGCTTGAGGACAGGGGGTGAAAAACTGTTTTTT
TRBJ1-1	-	TRBV20-1	-	CSARVTGGTEAFF	TGCAGTGCTAGAGTCACCGGGGGTACTGAAGCTTTCTTT
TRBJ2-5	TRBD1	TRBV7-2	-	CASSTQGVLQETQYF	TGTGCCAGCAGCACACAGGGGGTCCTTCAAGAGACCCAGTACTTC
TRBJ1-2	TRBD1	TRBV7-2	-	CASSLGQDNYGYTF	TGTGCCAGCAGCTTGGGACAGGATAACTATGGCTACACCTTC